The 17 T cell receptor beta chains reported below all come from one sample, sequenced in a study of T cells in Graves' hyperthyroidism and ophthalmopathy. The source material, RNA transcripts, was used to amplify TCR beta CDR3 regions. TCR CDR3 underwent first-round RT-PCR with the HTBI primer set. Via MiXCR, TCRdb re-called the multiplex PCR reads, giving one row per CDR3 protein. Of roughly 300,000 distinct CDR3 sequences listed, 20% to 30% are singletons. Sequencing used blood. These receptors were collected from a man aged 40-49 years with Graves' hyperthyroidism that later progressed to Graves' ophthalmopathy.

Ten or more counts support this clonotype. V gene TRBV27 combines with J gene TRBJ2-2; the match to TRBD1 covers 8 bases. The germline gives CDR1 MNHEY, CDR2 SMNVEV (reference sequence). Trimming removed 1 base from V and 6 bases from J; junction bases left unmatched: 4. The CDR3 runs 15 residues. The DNA for the CDR3 is TGTGCCAGCAGTTTATTACAGGGGGTATCCGGGGAGCTGTTTTTT. It encodes CASSLLQGVSGELFF.

This clonotype showed up many times. CDR3 coding DNA: TGCGCCAGCAGCTGGGGACAGGCAACCGGGGAGCTGTTTTTT. The encoded protein is CASSWGQATGELFF. V and J are TRBV5-1 and TRBJ2-2; 8 bases are shared with TRBD1. Germline lookup yields CDR1 SGHRS and CDR2 YFSETQ. The CDR3 contains 14 residues. The ends lost 3 bases at V and 5 bases at J; junction bases unmatched: 3.

The V gene is TRBV6-1, the J gene TRBJ1-1, with 12 bases lining up with TRBD1. CDR3 length: 13 residues. Germline trimming cut 6 bases from V and 11 bases from J; bases unmatched to any gene: 7. Germline CDR1 MNHNS, CDR2 SASEGT. CDR3 in amino acids: CASSSGTGGLAFF. The CDR3 region has the DNA TGTGCCAGCAGCAGCGGGACAGGGGGCTTGGCTTTCTTT.

Concerning this clonotype itself: A much more abundant neighbour one base away suggests this may be a read error. The rearrangement uses TRBV12-3 or TRBV12-4 and TRBJ1-6; a possible D gene is TRBD1 (6 bases). This CDR3 comprises 14 residues. CDR3 nucleotide sequence: TGTGCCAGCAGGGGACATACGATAAATTCACCCCTCCGCTTT. Encoded protein: CASRGHTINSPLRF.

The chain has TRBV6-2 or TRBV6-3 and TRBJ1-1; D gene unclear. Trimming pared 0 bases from V and 8 bases from J, leaving 13 bases between. Looked up from germline, CDR1 is MNHEY and CDR2 is SVGEGT. CDR3 size: 14 residues. The CDR3 protein is CASSYSLPGLEAFF. DNA of the CDR3: TGTGCCAGCAGTTACTCGCTTCCGGGATTAGAAGCTTTCTTT.

The V and J genes are TRBV4-3 and TRBJ1-2; D gene ambiguous. The V gene's germline CDR1 is LGHNA and CDR2 YSLEER. The CDR3 spans 13 residues. With 0 bases removed from V and 2 bases from J, the gap between germline ends came to 4 bases. In DNA, the CDR3 is TGCGCCAGCAGCCAAGACGCCAACTATGGCTACACCTTC. This translates into CASSQDANYGYTF.

This clonotype came up many times. The chain employs TRBV29-1 and TRBJ2-7; D gene ambiguous. This CDR3 contains 11 residues. V was trimmed by 5 bases and J by 5 bases, leaving 10 bases between them. Germline V CDR1 and CDR2: SQVTM, ANQGSEA. The CDR3 DNA is TGCAGCGTTCGAAACATCCACGAGCAGTACTTC. The encoded protein is CSVRNIHEQYF.

This chain joins TRBV6-5 and TRBJ2-5, with TRBD1 matching over 10 bases. Germline trimming cut 2 bases from V and 5 bases from J; bases unmatched to any gene: 8. This CDR3 is built from 16 residues. Germline V lookup: CDR1 MNHEY, CDR2 SVGAGI. CDR3 in amino acids: CASSYTKTGGWETQYF. The CDR3, as DNA: TGTGCCAGCAGTTACACCAAGACAGGGGGCTGGGAGACCCAGTACTTC.

In its sample, this clonotype was seen many times. This rearrangement joins TRBV7-9 to TRBJ2-7; 7 bases map to TRBD2. CDR1 is SEHNR and CDR2 is FQNEAQ in the germline V gene (reference sequence). The J segment lost 5 bases and the V segment lost 4 bases, leaving 11 bases of the junction unmatched. This CDR3 has 15 residues. In DNA form, the CDR3 reads TGTGCCAGCAGCTCTCTCGGCGGGAGTGGGAACGAGCAGTACTTC. The encoded protein is CASSSLGGSGNEQYF.

This clonotype was recorded a few times. The chain links TRBV6-2 or TRBV6-3 to TRBJ2-5; a weak D match, TRBD2 (5 bases). V lost 2 bases, J lost 5 bases, and 18 bases lay in between. Germline V gene lookup returns CDR1 MNHEY and CDR2 SVGEGT. The CDR3 consists of 16 residues. For the CDR3, the DNA is TGTGCCAGCAGTTACCTTATTGGGAGTAGCGCGGAGACCCAGTACTTC. Translated: CASSYLIGSSAETQYF.

This clonotype was counted a few times. In nucleotides, the CDR3 is TGTGCCAGCAGCTTAGCGGAGACGGGAGGGTATAGGAGCGAGCAGTACTTC. Its translation: CASSLAETGGYRSEQYF. V is TRBV7-8 and J is TRBJ2-7, with TRBD2 matching 8 bases. The CDR3 has 17 residues. V lost 0 bases and J lost 6; bases outside the gene matches: 13. Germline V lookup: CDR1 SGHVS, CDR2 FQNEAQ.

This clonotype was seen more than once but under ten times. The chain uses TRBV28 and TRBJ2-7, with TRBD2 matching over 14 bases. Per the germline V gene, CDR1 is MDHEN and CDR2 is SYDVKM. This CDR3 contains 15 residues. Unmatched junction bases numbered 8, after V lost 7 bases and J lost 6 bases. CDR3 residues: CASNQGTSGRGEQYF. The CDR3 DNA reads TGTGCCAGCAACCAGGGGACTAGCGGGAGAGGCGAGCAGTACTTC.

V gene TRBV11-2 combines with J gene TRBJ2-7, with D possibly being TRBD2 (6 bases). This CDR3 contains 15 residues. V lost 5 bases, J lost 7 bases, and 21 bases lay in between. The germline V gene encodes CDR1 SGHAT and CDR2 FQNNGV. CDR3 DNA: TGTGCCAGCAGCCAACCCTACGGAGGGATGGGTGAGCAGTACTTC. This gives the protein CASSQPYGGMGEQYF.

About this clonotype itself: A much larger clone differs from this one at a single base, so this may be a read error. This CDR3 fails to terminate in the conserved phenylalanine or tryptophan, so it likely reflects a read error. The DNA is omitted, as the CDR3 cannot be located on it reliably, and the CDR3 follows TCRdb's listing. This chain uses TRBV30 with TRBJ1-2; the D segment call TRBD1 is taken from the table without a DNA check. The CDR3 region is 12 residues in length, termini included. Germline loops: CDR1 GTSNPN, CDR2 SVGIG (reference sequence). CDR3 in amino acids: CAWTLDRGRHTS.

There are many counts of this clonotype. The rearrangement links TRBV28 to TRBJ2-7, with a possible D match to TRBD2 (5 bases). Germline V gives CDR1 MDHEN, CDR2 SYDVKM. CDR3 length: 12 residues. Trimming took 5 bases from V and 5 from J, leaving 10 bases between them. CDR3 in DNA: TGTGCCAGCAGTGAGGGTAGGCACGAGCAGTACTTC. Its protein is CASSEGRHEQYF. Supplemented by reference TRBV28 and TRBJ2-7, the full variable domain reads DVKVTQSSRYLVKRTGEKVFLECVQDMDHENMFWYRQDPGLGLRLIYFSYDVKMKEKGDIPEGYSVSREKKERFSLILESASTNQTSMYLCASSEGRHEQYFGPGTRLTVT.

This clonotype was observed once. The chain combines TRBV20-1 with TRBJ2-7; tentatively, D is TRBD2 (5 bases). The CDR3 spans 15 residues. The ends were cut back, 6 bases at V and 0 bases at J, with 18 bases in the middle. The germline gives CDR1 DFQATT, CDR2 SNEGSKA (reference sequence). In nucleotides, the CDR3 is TGCAGTGCCAAAACTAGTACCACCTTCTCCTACGAGCAGTACTTC. Translated, it gives CSAKTSTTFSYEQYF.

This clonotype was seen repeatedly, ten times or more. CDR3 nucleotide sequence: TGCGCCAGCAGCCAGCAAACAGGGGGCATCGGGGAGCTGTTTTTT. Its protein is CASSQQTGGIGELFF. The chain couples TRBV5-1 to TRBJ2-2, with 9 bases aligning to TRBD1. J was trimmed by 7 bases and V by 4 bases; bases with no gene match: 8. From germline, CDR1 is SGHRS and CDR2 YFSETQ. There are 15 residues in the CDR3.